These 10 T cell receptor beta chains were all obtained from the same sample, sequenced in a study of CD8+CD57+ T cells in acquired aplastic anemia. According to the study, genomic DNA was the template for TCR beta VDJ and CDR3 profiling. TCRdb re-called the reads through MiXCR, storing one row per CDR3 protein. In the table there are roughly 170,000 distinct CDR3 sequences, about 64% of which are singletons. What was sequenced was sorted CD4+, CD8+, or CD8+CD57+ T cells (not recorded which) from PBMCs. These receptors all come from a human donor in good health.

The chain employs TRBV10-3 and TRBJ2-2, with D unresolved. CDR1 is ENHRY and CDR2 is SYGVKD in the germline V gene. V lost 4 bases and J 0 bases, leaving 12 bases between the germline ends. This CDR3 is built from 16 residues. CDR3 sequence reads: CAISGILPANTGELFF. The CDR3 DNA sequence: TGTGCCATCAGTGGGATACTCCCCGCGAACACCGGGGAGCTGTTTTTT.

The chain joins TRBV7-9 to TRBJ1-6; D might be TRBD1 (5 bases). The CDR3 extends over 14 amino acids. The V gene lost 1 base and the J gene lost 9 bases, with 10 bases spanning the gap. CDR1 and CDR2 (germline): SEHNR, FQNEAQ (reference sequence). CDR3 DNA sequence: TGTGCCAGCAGCTTAGTGGGGGTAGGTTCACCCCTCCACTTT. Encoded protein: CASSLVGVGSPLHF.

This clonotype was recorded many times. This sequence joins TRBV20-1 and TRBJ2-1; D is ambiguous. V was clipped by 3 bases and J by 3 bases, with 9 bases between them. Germline loops: CDR1 DFQATT, CDR2 SNEGSKA (reference sequence). CDR3 length equals 13 residues. In DNA form, the CDR3 reads TGCAGTGCTAGGCTTCTAGACTACAATGAGCAGTTCTTC. It encodes CSARLLDYNEQFF.

This chain links TRBV24-1 with TRBJ1-2; tentative D call: TRBD1 (6 bases). Germline V gene lookup returns CDR1 KGHDR and CDR2 SFDVKD. The CDR3 totals 13 residues. V was cut by 4 bases and J by 8 bases, with 13 bases left in between. The CDR3 is CATSDNRAIGYTF. CDR3 DNA: TGTGCCACCAGTGACAACAGGGCTATCGGCTACACCTTC.

This clonotype has more than one count but fewer than ten. The rearrangement joins TRBV15 to TRBJ1-5; 9 nucleotides match TRBD1. This CDR3 contains 14 residues. Looked up from germline, CDR1 is LNHNV and CDR2 is YYDKDF (reference sequence). V dropped 3 bases and J dropped 6; count of bases not matched to a gene: 3. The CDR3 sequence: CATSRDRGAQPQHF. The CDR3 bases are TGTGCCACCAGCAGGGACAGGGGTGCTCAGCCCCAGCATTTT.

This sequence joins TRBV7-8 and TRBJ2-7, with a possible D match to TRBD1 (6 bases). The CDR3 totals 14 residues. Trimming stripped 5 bases from V and 7 bases from J, with 18 bases between. Germline values: CDR1 SGHVS, CDR2 FQNEAQ. The CDR3 reads CASSRDTGFREQYF. The CDR3 region has the DNA TGTGCCAGCAGCCGAGACACAGGGTTTAGAGAGCAGTACTTC.

The CDR3 coding sequence is TGTGCCAGCAGTGAAGGGACCAATCAGCCCCAGCATTTT. Its translation is CASSEGTNQPQHF. This chain uses TRBV25-1 with TRBJ1-5; D may be TRBD1 (5 bases). In germline, CDR1 is MGHDK, CDR2 SYGVNS. This CDR3 region has 13 residues. V lost 2 bases, J lost 3 bases, and 5 bases lay in between. The full variable domain, rest sourced from reference TRBV25-1 and TRBJ1-5, is EADIYQTPRYLVIGTGKKITLECSQTMGHDKMYWYQQDPGMELHLIHYSYGVNSTEKGDLSSESTVSRIRTEHFPLTLESARPSHTSQYLCASSEGTNQPQHFGDGTRLSIL.

The CDR3 region has the DNA TGCGCCAGCAGCTTCTCCGTTGACAGCTCCTACGAGCAGTACTTC. Encoded protein: CASSFSVDSSYEQYF. The chain carries TRBV5-1 and TRBJ2-7; perhaps TRBD1 as D (5 bases). There are 15 residues in the CDR3. V was trimmed by 2 bases and J by 0 bases, leaving 12 bases between them. Germline V gives CDR1 SGHRS, CDR2 YFSETQ. The complete variable domain, with remaining parts taken from reference TRBV5-1 and TRBJ2-7, reads KAGVTQTPRYLIKTRGQQVTLSCSPISGHRSVSWYQQTPGQGLQFLFEYFSETQRNKGNFPGRFSGRQFSNSRSEMNVSTLELGDSALYLCASSFSVDSSYEQYFGPGTRLTVT.

This clonotype was observed at least ten times. The V and J genes are TRBV9 and TRBJ1-2, with a tentative D call TRBD1 (5 bases). Per germline, CDR1 SGDLS and CDR2 YYNGEE. The CDR3 sequence is 17 residues long. V was shortened by 3 bases and J by 1 base, with 19 bases between the two germline ends. CDR3 sequence reads: CASSGLMTAQLNYGYTF. In DNA form, the CDR3 reads TGTGCCAGCAGCGGCTTGATGACAGCACAACTTAACTATGGCTACACCTTC.

The gene calls are TRBV7-3 and TRBJ2-7; D not resolved. Germline V CDR1 and CDR2: SGHTA, FQGTGA. The V end lost 6 bases, the J end lost 2 bases, and 17 bases lay between the germline ends. The CDR3 sequence is 15 residues long. CDR3 sequence reads: CASSTLSDRTYEQYF. CDR3 coding DNA: TGTGCCAGCAGTACACTAAGCGACCGAACCTACGAGCAGTACTTC.